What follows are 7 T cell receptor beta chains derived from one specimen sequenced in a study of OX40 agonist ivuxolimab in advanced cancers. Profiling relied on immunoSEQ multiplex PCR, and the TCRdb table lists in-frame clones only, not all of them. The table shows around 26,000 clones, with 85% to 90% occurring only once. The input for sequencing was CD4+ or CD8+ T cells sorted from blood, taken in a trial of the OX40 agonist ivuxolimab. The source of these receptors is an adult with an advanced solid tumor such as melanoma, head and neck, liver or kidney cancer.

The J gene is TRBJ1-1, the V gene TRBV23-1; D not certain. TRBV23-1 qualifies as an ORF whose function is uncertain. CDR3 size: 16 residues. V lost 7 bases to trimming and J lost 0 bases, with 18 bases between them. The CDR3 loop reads CASTPSWSHVNTEAFF. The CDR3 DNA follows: TGCGCCAGCACCCCGTCTTGGTCTCATGTGAACACTGAAGCTTTCTTT.

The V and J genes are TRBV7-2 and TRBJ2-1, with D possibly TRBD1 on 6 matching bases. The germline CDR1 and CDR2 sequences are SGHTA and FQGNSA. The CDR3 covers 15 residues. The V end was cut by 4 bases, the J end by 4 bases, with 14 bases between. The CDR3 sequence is CASSSLGTSYNEQFF. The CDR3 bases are TGTGCCAGCAGCTCATTGGGGACATCTTACAATGAGCAGTTCTTC. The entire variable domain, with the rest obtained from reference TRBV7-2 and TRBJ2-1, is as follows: GAGVSQSPSNKVTEKGKDVELRCDPISGHTALYWYRQSLGQGLEFLIYFQGNSAPDKSGLPSDRFSAERTGGSVSTLTIQRTQQEDSAVYLCASSSLGTSYNEQFFGPGTRLTVL.

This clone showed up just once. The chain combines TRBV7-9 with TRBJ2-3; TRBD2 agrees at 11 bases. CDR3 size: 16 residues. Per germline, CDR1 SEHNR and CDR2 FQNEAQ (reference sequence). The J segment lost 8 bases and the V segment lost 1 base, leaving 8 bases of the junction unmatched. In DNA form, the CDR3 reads TGTGCCAGCAGCTTAGGTTTTAGCGGGGGGGCCAGTACGCAGTATTTT. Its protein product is CASSLGFSGGASTQYF.

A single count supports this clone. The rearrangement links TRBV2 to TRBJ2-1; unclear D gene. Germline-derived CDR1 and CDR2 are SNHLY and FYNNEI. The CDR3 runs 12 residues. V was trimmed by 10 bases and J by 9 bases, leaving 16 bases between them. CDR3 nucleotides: TGTGCCACTACCCGGGTAGAAGGTGAGCAGTTCTTC. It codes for CATTRVEGEQFF.

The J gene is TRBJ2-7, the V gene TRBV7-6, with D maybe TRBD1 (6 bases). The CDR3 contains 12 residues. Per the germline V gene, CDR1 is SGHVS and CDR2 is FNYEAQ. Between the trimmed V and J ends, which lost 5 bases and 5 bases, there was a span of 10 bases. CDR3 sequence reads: CASSQQGDEQYF. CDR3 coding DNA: TGTGCCAGCAGCCAACAGGGCGACGAGCAGTACTTC.

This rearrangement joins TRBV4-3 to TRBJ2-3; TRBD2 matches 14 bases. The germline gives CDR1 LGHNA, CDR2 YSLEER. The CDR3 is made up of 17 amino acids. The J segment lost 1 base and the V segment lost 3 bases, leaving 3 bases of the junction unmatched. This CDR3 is CASSHSGLAGGTDTQYF. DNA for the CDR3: TGCGCCAGCAGCCACTCGGGACTAGCGGGGGGCACAGATACGCAGTATTTT.

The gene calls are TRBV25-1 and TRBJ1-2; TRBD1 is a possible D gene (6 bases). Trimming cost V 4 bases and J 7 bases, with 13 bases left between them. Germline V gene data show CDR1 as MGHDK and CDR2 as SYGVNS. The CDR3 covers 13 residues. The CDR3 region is CASSATGTTGYTF. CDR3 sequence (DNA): TGTGCCAGCAGTGCTACAGGGACTACTGGCTACACCTTC.